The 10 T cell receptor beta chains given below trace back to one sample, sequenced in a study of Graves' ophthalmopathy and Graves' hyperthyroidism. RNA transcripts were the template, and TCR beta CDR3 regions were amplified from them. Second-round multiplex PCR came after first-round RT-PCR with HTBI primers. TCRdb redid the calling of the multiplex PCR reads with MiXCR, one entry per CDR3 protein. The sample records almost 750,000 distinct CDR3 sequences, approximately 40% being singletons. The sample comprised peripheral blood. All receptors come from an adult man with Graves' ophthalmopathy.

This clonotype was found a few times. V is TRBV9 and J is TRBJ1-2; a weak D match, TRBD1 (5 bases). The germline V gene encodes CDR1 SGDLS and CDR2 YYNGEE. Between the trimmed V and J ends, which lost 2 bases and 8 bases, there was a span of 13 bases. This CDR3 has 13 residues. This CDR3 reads CASSVGDSQGYTF. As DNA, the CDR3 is TGTGCCAGCAGCGTTGGGGACTCCCAAGGCTACACCTTC.

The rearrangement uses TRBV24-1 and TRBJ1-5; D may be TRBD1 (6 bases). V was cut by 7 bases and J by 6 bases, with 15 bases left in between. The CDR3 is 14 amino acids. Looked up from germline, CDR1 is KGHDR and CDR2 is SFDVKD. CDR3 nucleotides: TGTGCCACCAGCAGCCAAGTCAGGGGTCAGCCCCAGCATTTT. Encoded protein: CATSSQVRGQPQHF.

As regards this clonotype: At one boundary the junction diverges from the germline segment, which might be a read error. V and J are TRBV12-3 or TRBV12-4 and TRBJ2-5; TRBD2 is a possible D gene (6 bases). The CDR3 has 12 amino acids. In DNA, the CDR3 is TGTGCCAGCAGTTTGGGGGGAGAGATCCAGTACTTC. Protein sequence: CASSLGGEIQYF.

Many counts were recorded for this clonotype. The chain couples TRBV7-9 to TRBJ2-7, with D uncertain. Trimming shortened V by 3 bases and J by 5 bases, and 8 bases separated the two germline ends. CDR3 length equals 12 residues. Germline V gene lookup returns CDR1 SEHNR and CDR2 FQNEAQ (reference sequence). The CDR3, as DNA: TGTGCCAGCAGCTTTGATCCCAACGAGCAGTACTTC. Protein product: CASSFDPNEQYF.

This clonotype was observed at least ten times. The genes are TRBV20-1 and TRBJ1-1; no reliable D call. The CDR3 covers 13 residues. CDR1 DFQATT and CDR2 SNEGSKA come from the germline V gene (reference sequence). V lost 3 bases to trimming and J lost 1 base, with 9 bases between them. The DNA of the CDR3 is TGCAGTGCTAGCTTCCAGACGAACACTGAAGCTTTCTTT. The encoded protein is CSASFQTNTEAFF.

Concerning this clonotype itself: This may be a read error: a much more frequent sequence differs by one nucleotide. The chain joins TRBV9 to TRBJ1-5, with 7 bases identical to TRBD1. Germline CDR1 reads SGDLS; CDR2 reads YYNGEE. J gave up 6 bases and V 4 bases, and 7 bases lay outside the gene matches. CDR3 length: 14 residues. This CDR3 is CASSPGQISQPQHF. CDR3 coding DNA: TGTGCCAGCAGCCCGGGACAGATCAGTCAGCCCCAGCATTTT.

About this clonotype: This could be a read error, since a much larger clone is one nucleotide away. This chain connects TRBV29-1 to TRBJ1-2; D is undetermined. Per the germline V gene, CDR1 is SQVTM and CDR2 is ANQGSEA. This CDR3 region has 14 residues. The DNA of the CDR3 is TGCAGCGTTGAAGTTGCGGGAGACGACTATGGCTGCACCTTC. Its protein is CSVEVAGDDYGCTF.

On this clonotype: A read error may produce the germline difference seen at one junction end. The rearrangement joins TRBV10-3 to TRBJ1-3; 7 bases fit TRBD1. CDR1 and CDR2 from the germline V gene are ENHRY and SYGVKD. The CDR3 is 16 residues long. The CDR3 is CASSRSQGGGGYTIYF. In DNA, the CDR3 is TGTGCCAGCAGTCGATCCCAGGGGGGCGGTGGCTACACCATATATTTT.

In nucleotides, the CDR3 is TGTGCCAGCAGCCTACGCCCTCCGGGCACAGTAACTTGGGAGACCCAGTACTTC. Protein: CASSLRPPGTVTWETQYF. The chain joins TRBV5-5 to TRBJ2-5; D uncertain. V was pared by 4 bases and J by 5 bases, with 27 bases between. Germline assignment: CDR1 SGHKS and CDR2 YYEKEE (reference sequence). CDR3 length: 18 amino acids. The full variable domain, with the rest looked up from reference TRBV5-5 and TRBJ2-5, is DAGVTQSPTHLIKTRGQQVTLRCSPISGHKSVSWYQQVLGQGPQFIFQYYEKEERGRGNFPDRFSARQFPNYSSELNVNALLLGDSALYLCASSLRPPGTVTWETQYFGPGTRLLVL.

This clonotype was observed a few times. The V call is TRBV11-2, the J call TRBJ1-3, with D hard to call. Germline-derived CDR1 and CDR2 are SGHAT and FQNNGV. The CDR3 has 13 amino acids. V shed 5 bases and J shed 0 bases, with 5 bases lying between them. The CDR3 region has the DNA TGTGCCAGCAGCCCTATCTCTGGAAACACCATATATTTT. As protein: CASSPISGNTIYF. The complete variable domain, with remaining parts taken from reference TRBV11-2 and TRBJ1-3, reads EAGVAQSPRYKIIEKRQSVAFWCNPISGHATLYWYQQILGQGPKLLIQFQNNGVVDDSQLPKDRFSAERLKGVDSTLKIQPAKLEDSAVYLCASSPISGNTIYFGEGSWLTVV.